This TCR beta chain derives from a study of CD8 T cells in ankylosing spondylitis. Trimming left V 1 base short and J 0 bases short, with 6 bases between. CDR3 size: 14 residues. Germline CDR1 MGHRA, CDR2 YSYEKL. Study-wide points: A motif of roughly 8 highly homologous TCR beta variants was seen as apparently characteristic of ankylosing spondylitis blood.

Comment on this clonotype: What it binds is not known.

TCRdb reanalysed the 5' RACE reads using MiXCR and keeps one entry per CDR3 protein. This table has some 140,000 distinct CDR3 sequences, 17% appearing once. The chain uses TRBV4-1 and TRBJ1-1; D gene ambiguous. The source of this sequence is a male donor with ankylosing spondylitis. The sequenced sample was blood, either unsorted or a sorted T cell fraction (not recorded which). The CDR3 here is CASSQGVVNTEAFF. As DNA, the CDR3 is TGCGCCAGCAGCCAAGGAGTAGTGAACACTGAAGCTTTCTTT.